The 16 T cell receptor beta chains given below trace back to one sample, sequenced in a study of PD-1 blockade in classical Hodgkin lymphoma. Each patient's relapse followed autologous stem cell transplantation, and brentuximab vedotin exposure varied. TCRdb keeps only in-frame clones here, not all; method: immunoSEQ multiplex PCR. The table has about 34,000 clones, 76% seen once; the top ten hold roughly 16%. The sample in question was peripheral blood mononuclear cells (PBMCs), obtained before the second cycle of nivolumab. All receptors come from a human donor with classical Hodgkin lymphoma.

V usage is TRBV10-3 and J usage is TRBJ2-7, with 13 bases aligning to TRBD2. With 11 bases clipped from V and 5 bases from J, the junction kept 6 bases outside the gene matches. The CDR3 is made up of 13 amino acids. The germline CDR1 and CDR2 sequences are ENHRY and SYGVKD. CDR3 sequence: CAVGLAGVHEQYF. The CDR3 bases are TGTGCCGTCGGACTAGCGGGGGTGCACGAGCAGTACTTC.

This clone turned up a few times. This chain joins TRBV7-9 and TRBJ1-1; no reliable D call. V was shortened by 1 base and J by 6 bases, with 18 bases between the two germline ends. This CDR3 has 16 amino acids. Germline values: CDR1 SEHNR, CDR2 FQNEAQ (reference sequence). The CDR3 is CASSLGIGGLYAEAFF. CDR3 DNA sequence: TGTGCCAGCAGCTTAGGAATTGGTGGGCTTTATGCTGAAGCTTTCTTT.

This chain joins TRBV5-1 and TRBJ2-1, with a tentative D call TRBD2 (5 bases). This CDR3 has 18 amino acids. Germline V CDR1 and CDR2: SGHRS, YFSETQ. The V end was cut by 4 bases, the J end by 0 bases, with 20 bases between. The CDR3 here is CASSPQIQRKRSYNEQFF. DNA for the CDR3: TGCGCCAGCAGCCCCCAGATCCAGCGGAAACGCTCCTACAATGAGCAGTTCTTC.

The chain links TRBV6-6 to TRBJ1-1, with a weak D call TRBD1 (5 bases). Looked up from germline, CDR1 is MNHNY and CDR2 is SVGAGI (reference sequence). The CDR3 runs to 13 residues. With 6 bases removed from V and 4 bases from J, the gap between germline ends came to 12 bases. The CDR3 DNA follows: TGTGCCAGCAGCCAAGGGGCAGTCACTGAAGCTTTCTTT. Translation gives CASSQGAVTEAFF.

The chain recombines TRBV7-9 with TRBJ2-7, with D unresolved. The CDR3 loop spans 14 amino acids. Germline-derived CDR1 and CDR2 are SEHNR and FQNEAQ (reference sequence). V was cut by 4 bases and J by 2 bases, with 12 bases left in between. DNA of the CDR3: TGTGCCAGCAGCTCAAGACGAGGACCCTACGAGCAGTACTTC. It codes for CASSSRRGPYEQYF.

The chain employs TRBV5-1 and TRBJ2-4, with D unclear. Germline assignment: CDR1 SGHRS and CDR2 YFSETQ. V shed 2 bases and J shed 6 bases, with 9 bases lying between them. This CDR3 comprises 13 residues. The CDR3 spells CASSLADSNIQYF. The DNA for the CDR3 is TGCGCCAGCAGCTTAGCAGATTCAAACATTCAGTACTTC.

This clone is classed as medium-sized. V gene TRBV4-1 combines with J gene TRBJ2-2; 7 positions agree with TRBD1. The length of the CDR3 is 14 residues. With V trimmed by 1 base and J by 6 bases, 2 bases remained unmatched. Germline values: CDR1 MGHRA, CDR2 YSYEKL. CDR3 protein: CASSQVTGPGELFF. Here the CDR3 DNA reads TGCGCCAGCAGCCAAGTGACAGGGCCCGGGGAGCTGTTTTTT.

This clone turned up a few times. The rearrangement joins TRBV6-1 to TRBJ1-2; maybe TRBD1 (5 bases). Trimming pared 6 bases from V and 8 bases from J, leaving 19 bases between. The CDR3 length is 14 residues. Germline V lookup: CDR1 MNHNS, CDR2 SASEGT. The CDR3 nucleotides are TGTGCCAGCAGCTCCACCATGGGGGGGGTCGGCTACACCTTC. This sequence encodes CASSSTMGGVGYTF.

This clone was observed a few times. V and J are TRBV19 and TRBJ1-4; no definite D call. Germline CDR1 and CDR2: LNHDA and SQIVND (reference sequence). The CDR3 consists of 13 residues. Trimming took off 1 base at V and 5 bases at J, with 5 bases between the two ends. This CDR3 is CASSIGRNEKLFF. The CDR3 DNA sequence: TGTGCCAGTAGTATAGGACGGAATGAAAAACTGTTTTTT.

The chain combines TRBV18 with TRBJ1-1; the match to TRBD1 covers 10 bases. Per the germline V gene, CDR1 is KGHSH and CDR2 is LQKENI. This CDR3 comprises 15 residues. Losses at the gene ends were 2 bases for V and 8 bases for J; bases not matched to a gene: 8. CDR3 nucleotides: TGTGCCAGCTCACCAGCGTACGGACAGGGGGGAGAAGCTTTCTTT. It encodes CASSPAYGQGGEAFF.

The rearrangement joins TRBV4-3 to TRBJ2-3; no definite D call. Germline CDR1 is LGHNA and CDR2 is YSLEER. V was shortened by 0 bases and J by 0 bases, with 4 bases between the two germline ends. The CDR3 is made up of 14 amino acids. The CDR3 loop reads CASSQDRSTDTQYF. The CDR3 nucleotides read TGCGCCAGCAGCCAAGATAGGAGCACAGATACGCAGTATTTT.

The V call is TRBV25-1, the J call TRBJ1-1; D is possibly TRBD1 (5 bases). CDR1 MGHDK and CDR2 SYGVNS come from the germline V gene. V dropped 7 bases and J dropped 2 bases, with 14 bases sitting between them. This CDR3 spans 14 amino acids. The CDR3 loop is CASKGAPSNTEAFF. The CDR3 DNA reads as TGTGCCAGCAAAGGGGCCCCTAGCAACACTGAAGCTTTCTTT.

This clone was counted between two and nine times. This chain joins TRBV7-8 and TRBJ2-3; 9 bases match TRBD2. The CDR3 is 17 amino acids. Per germline, CDR1 SGHVS and CDR2 FQNEAQ. Unmatched junction bases numbered 13, after V lost 4 bases and J lost 5 bases. Written as DNA, the CDR3 is TGTGCCAGCAGCTCCAGATGGGCGGGGGGGCTCATAGATACGCAGTATTTT. This codes for CASSSRWAGGLIDTQYF.

The J gene is TRBJ1-3, the V gene TRBV5-1, with D unclear. The CDR3 runs 16 residues. The V gene's germline CDR1 is SGHRS and CDR2 YFSETQ. Trimming took off 0 bases at V and 0 bases at J, with 10 bases between the two ends. CDR3 nucleotides: TGCGCCAGCAGCTTGGCCCATCTGAGCTCTGGAAACACCATATATTTT. Its translation: CASSLAHLSSGNTIYF.

This clone was recorded once. The rearrangement links TRBV7-9 to TRBJ1-1, with D perhaps TRBD1 (5 bases). V dropped 5 bases and J dropped 4 bases, with 20 bases sitting between them. The CDR3 extends over 16 amino acids. CDR1 SEHNR and CDR2 FQNEAQ come from the germline V gene (reference sequence). DNA of the CDR3: TGTGCCAGCAGCCCAGGTGGCGGGGCTCCGGGCACTGAAGCTTTCTTT. Encoded protein: CASSPGGGAPGTEAFF.

The J gene is TRBJ1-5, the V gene TRBV5-4, with 8 bases that match TRBD1. This CDR3 contains 15 residues. V dropped 3 bases and J dropped 3; count of bases not matched to a gene: 5. From germline, CDR1 is SGHNT and CDR2 YYREEE (reference sequence). CDR3 region: CASSSGQVFNQPQHF. The CDR3 DNA reads TGTGCCAGCAGCTCGGGACAGGTCTTCAATCAGCCCCAGCATTTT.